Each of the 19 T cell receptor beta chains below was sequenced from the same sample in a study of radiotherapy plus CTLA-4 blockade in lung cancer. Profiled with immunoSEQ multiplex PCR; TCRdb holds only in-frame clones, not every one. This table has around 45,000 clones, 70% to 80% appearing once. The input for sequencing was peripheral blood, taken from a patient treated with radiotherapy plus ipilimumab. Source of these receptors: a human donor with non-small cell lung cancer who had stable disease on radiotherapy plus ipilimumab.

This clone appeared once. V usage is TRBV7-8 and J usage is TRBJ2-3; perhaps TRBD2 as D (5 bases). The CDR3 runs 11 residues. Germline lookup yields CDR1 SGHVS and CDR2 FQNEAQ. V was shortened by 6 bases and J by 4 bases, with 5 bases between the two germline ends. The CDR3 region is CASRLADTQYF. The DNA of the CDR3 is TGTGCCAGCAGACTAGCAGATACGCAGTATTTT.

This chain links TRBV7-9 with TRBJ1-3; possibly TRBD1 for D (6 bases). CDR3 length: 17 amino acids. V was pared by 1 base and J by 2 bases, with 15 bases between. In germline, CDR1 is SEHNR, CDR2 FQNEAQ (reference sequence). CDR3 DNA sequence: TGTGCCAGCAGCTTAGGAGATTCAGGGGTTACTGGAAACACCATATATTTT. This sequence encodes CASSLGDSGVTGNTIYF.

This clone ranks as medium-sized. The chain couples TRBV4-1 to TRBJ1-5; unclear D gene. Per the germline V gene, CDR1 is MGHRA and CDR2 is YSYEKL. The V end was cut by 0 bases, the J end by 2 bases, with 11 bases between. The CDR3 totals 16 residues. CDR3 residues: CASSQDDGSGNQPQHF. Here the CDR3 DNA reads TGCGCCAGCAGCCAAGATGACGGATCGGGCAATCAGCCCCAGCATTTT.

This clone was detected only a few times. The CDR3 region is CASSLGSGTLNTEAFF. The CDR3 DNA reads TGTGCCAGCAGCTTGGGCTCCGGGACACTGAACACTGAAGCTTTCTTT. This sequence joins TRBV5-4 and TRBJ1-1, with a tentative D call TRBD1 (6 bases). With 0 bases removed from V and 0 bases from J, the gap between germline ends came to 12 bases. This CDR3 has 16 amino acids. Germline assignment: CDR1 SGHNT and CDR2 YYREEE (reference sequence).

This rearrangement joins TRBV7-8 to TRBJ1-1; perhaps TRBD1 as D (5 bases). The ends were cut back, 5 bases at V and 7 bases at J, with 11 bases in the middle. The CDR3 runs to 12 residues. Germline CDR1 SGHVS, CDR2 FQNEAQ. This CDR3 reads CASSVFRDEAFF. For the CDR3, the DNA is TGTGCCAGCAGCGTATTCAGGGATGAAGCTTTCTTT.

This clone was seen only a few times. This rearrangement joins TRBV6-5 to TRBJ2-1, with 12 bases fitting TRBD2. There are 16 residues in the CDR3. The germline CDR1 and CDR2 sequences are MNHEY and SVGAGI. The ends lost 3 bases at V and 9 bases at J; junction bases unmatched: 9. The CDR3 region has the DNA TGTGCCAGCAGTTATACTAGCGGGGGGTCTCGGGGTGAGCAGTTCTTC. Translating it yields CASSYTSGGSRGEQFF.

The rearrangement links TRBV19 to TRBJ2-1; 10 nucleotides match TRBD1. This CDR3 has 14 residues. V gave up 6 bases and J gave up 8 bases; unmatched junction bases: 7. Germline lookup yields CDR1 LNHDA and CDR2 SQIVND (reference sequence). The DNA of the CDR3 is TGTGCCAGTAGCCCGACAGGGGGCGGCGATGAGCAGTTCTTC. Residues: CASSPTGGGDEQFF.

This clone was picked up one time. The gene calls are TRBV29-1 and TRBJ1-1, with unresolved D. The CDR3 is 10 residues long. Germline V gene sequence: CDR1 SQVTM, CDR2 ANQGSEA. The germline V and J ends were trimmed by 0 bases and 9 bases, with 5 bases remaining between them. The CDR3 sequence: CSVEELKAFF. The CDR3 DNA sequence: TGCAGCGTTGAAGAGTTAAAAGCTTTCTTT. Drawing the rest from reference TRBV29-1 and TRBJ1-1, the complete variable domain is SAVISQKPSRDICQRGTSLTIQCQVDSQVTMMFWYRQQPGQSLTLIATANQGSEATYESGFVIDKFPISRPNLTFSTLTVSNMSPEDSSIYLCSVEELKAFFGQGTRLTVV.

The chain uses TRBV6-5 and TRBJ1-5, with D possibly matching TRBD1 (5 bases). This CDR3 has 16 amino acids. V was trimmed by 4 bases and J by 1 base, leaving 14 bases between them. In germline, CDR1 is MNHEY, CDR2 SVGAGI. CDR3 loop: CASSSLGTVSNQPQHF. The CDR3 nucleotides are TGTGCCAGCAGTTCTTTAGGGACGGTCAGCAATCAGCCCCAGCATTTT.

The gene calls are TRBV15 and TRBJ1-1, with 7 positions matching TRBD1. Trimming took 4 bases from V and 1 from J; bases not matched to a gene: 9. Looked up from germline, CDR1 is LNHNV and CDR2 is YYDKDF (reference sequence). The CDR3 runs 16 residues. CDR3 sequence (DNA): TGTGCCACCAGCATACCACAGGGGCTAGGGAACACTGAAGCTTTCTTT. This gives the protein CATSIPQGLGNTEAFF.

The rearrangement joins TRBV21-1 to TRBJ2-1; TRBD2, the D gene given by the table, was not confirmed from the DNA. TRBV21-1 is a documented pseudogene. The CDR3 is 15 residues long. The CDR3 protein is CASSNSTSGVQGQFF. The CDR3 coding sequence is TGTGCCAGCAGCAACTCGACTAGCGGGGTTCAAGGGCAGTTCTTC.

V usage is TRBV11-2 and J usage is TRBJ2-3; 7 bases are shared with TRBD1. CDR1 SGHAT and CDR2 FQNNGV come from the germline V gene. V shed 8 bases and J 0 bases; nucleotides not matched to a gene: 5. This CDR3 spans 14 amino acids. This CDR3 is CASQRTGSTDTQYF. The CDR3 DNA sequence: TGTGCCAGCCAACGGACAGGTAGCACAGATACGCAGTATTTT.

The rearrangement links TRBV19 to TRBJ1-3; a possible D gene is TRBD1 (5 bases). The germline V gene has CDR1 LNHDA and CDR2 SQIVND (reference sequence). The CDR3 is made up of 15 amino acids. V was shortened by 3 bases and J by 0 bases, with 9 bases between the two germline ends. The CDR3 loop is CASSIGTASGNTIYF. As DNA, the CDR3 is TGTGCCAGTAGTATCGGGACCGCCTCTGGAAACACCATATATTTT.

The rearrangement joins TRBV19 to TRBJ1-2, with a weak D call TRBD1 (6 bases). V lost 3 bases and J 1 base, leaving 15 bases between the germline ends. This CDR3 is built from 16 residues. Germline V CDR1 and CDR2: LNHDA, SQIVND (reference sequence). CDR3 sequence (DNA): TGTGCCAGTAGTATGCCCCGGGACACTCTTAACTATGGCTACACCTTC. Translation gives CASSMPRDTLNYGYTF.

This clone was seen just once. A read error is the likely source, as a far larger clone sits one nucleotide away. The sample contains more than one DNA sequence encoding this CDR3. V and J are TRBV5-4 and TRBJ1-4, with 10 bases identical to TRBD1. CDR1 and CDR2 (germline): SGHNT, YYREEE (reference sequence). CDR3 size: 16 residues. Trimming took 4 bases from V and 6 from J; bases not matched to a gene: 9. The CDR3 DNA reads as TGTGCCAGCAGCCAAAACACCGGGACAGGGGATGAAAAACTGTTTTTT. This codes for CASSQNTGTGDEKLFF.

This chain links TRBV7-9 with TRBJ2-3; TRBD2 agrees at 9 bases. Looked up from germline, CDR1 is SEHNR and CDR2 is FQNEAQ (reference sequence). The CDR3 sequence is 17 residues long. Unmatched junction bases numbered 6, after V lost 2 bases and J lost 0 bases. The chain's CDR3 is CASSLRAGGGSTDTQYF. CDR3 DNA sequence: TGTGCCAGCAGCTTACGAGCGGGGGGCGGAAGCACAGATACGCAGTATTTT.

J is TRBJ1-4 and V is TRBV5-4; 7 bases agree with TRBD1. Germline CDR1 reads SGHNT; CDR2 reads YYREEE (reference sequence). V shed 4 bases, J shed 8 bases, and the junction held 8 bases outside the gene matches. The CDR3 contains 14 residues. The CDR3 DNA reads TGTGCCAGCAGCCCAGAACGACAGGGAGAAAAACTGTTTTTT. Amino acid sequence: CASSPERQGEKLFF. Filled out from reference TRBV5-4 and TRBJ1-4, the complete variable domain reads ETGVTQSPTHLIKTRGQQVTLRCSSQSGHNTVSWYQQALGQGPQFIFQYYREEENGRGNFPPRFSGLQFPNYSSELNVNALELDDSALYLCASSPERQGEKLFFGSGTQLSVL.

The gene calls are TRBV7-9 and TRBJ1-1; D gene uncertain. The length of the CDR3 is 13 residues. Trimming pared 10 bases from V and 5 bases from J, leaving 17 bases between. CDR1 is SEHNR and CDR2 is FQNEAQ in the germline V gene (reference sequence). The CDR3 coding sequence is TGTGCCATCGGGGAACGGGGTTCGACTGAAGCTTTCTTT. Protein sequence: CAIGERGSTEAFF.

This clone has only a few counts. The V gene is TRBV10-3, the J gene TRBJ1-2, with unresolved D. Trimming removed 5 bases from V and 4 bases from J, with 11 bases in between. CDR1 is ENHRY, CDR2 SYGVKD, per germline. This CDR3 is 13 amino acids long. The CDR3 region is CAISLQRSYGYTF. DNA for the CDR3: TGTGCCATCAGTTTACAGCGTTCCTATGGCTACACCTTC.